The 19 T cell receptor beta chains reported below all come from one sample, sequenced in a study of blood T cell repertoires in COVID-19 (dated by TCRdb to the early 2020s). The method behind the library was the immunoSEQ multiplex PCR assay. TCRdb re-hosts the immuneACCESS table, in-frame sequences only. Its copies lack some clones; in the studies checked, an unresolved V gene accounts for under half of them, and the cause for the rest is not known. The sample data list some 150,000 clones, and 80% to 90% of these were observed just once. The ten most abundant clones make up roughly 3.3% of the sample. Sequencing used peripheral blood. These receptor sequences come from a man between 65 and 80 years old with acute or convalescent COVID-19.

The chain couples TRBV11-2 to TRBJ2-7; D uncertain. The V end lost 2 bases, the J end lost 5 bases, and 10 bases lay between the germline ends. The germline V gene encodes CDR1 SGHAT and CDR2 FQNNGV. The CDR3 covers 13 residues. The CDR3 spells CASSLSRENEQYF. The CDR3 region has the DNA TGTGCCAGCAGCTTATCGAGAGAGAACGAGCAGTACTTC.

This clone was seen once. This chain links TRBV24-1 with TRBJ2-5; D unclear. The V and J ends lost 9 bases and 4 bases respectively, with 11 bases between them. This CDR3 has 12 residues. Germline V CDR1 and CDR2: KGHDR, SFDVKD. The CDR3 protein is CATSDIGETQYF. CDR3 bases: TGTGCCACCTCAGACATCGGAGAGACCCAGTACTTC.

The chain has TRBV9 and TRBJ2-3; tentative D call: TRBD2 (6 bases). V lost 3 bases to trimming and J lost 4 bases, with 12 bases between them. Germline V lookup: CDR1 SGDLS, CDR2 YYNGEE. The CDR3 is 14 residues long. CDR3 sequence reads: CASSGRTTADTQYF. CDR3 nucleotides: TGTGCCAGCAGCGGAAGGACTACGGCAGATACGCAGTATTTT.

J is TRBJ2-1 and V is TRBV9; D uncertain. V lost 4 bases and J lost 0, with 11 bases in between. Germline V lookup: CDR1 SGDLS, CDR2 YYNGEE. The CDR3 is 15 residues long. CDR3 DNA: TGTGCCAGCAGCTCCCGGCCTAGCTCCTACAATGAGCAGTTCTTC. It yields the protein CASSSRPSSYNEQFF.

The rearrangement links TRBV3-1 (or the pseudogene TRBV3-2) to TRBJ1-5; D uncertain. Germline values: CDR1 LGHDT, CDR2 YNNKEL (reference sequence). Between the trimmed V and J ends, which lost 1 base and 6 bases, there was a span of 7 bases. The CDR3 has 13 residues. CDR3 residues: CASSQGGAQPQHF. CDR3 nucleotides: TGTGCCAGCAGCCAAGGAGGAGCTCAGCCCCAGCATTTT.

This clone appeared a single time. This chain joins TRBV28 and TRBJ1-4, with 7 bases aligning to TRBD1. Germline CDR1 and CDR2: MDHEN and SYDVKM. CDR3 length equals 14 residues. The V gene end was trimmed by 8 bases and the J gene end by 3 bases; junction bases not matched to a gene: 6. The CDR3 here is CASDPGTANEKLFF. The CDR3 DNA reads TGTGCCAGCGATCCCGGGACAGCTAATGAAAAACTGTTTTTT. Complete variable domain (other parts from reference TRBV28 and TRBJ1-4): DVKVTQSSRYLVKRTGEKVFLECVQDMDHENMFWYRQDPGLGLRLIYFSYDVKMKEKGDIPEGYSVSREKKERFSLILESASTNQTSMYLCASDPGTANEKLFFGSGTQLSVL.

The chain combines TRBV19 with TRBJ1-3; TRBD1 matches 11 bases. The V gene end was trimmed by 7 bases and the J gene end by 6 bases; junction bases not matched to a gene: 8. The germline V gene has CDR1 LNHDA and CDR2 SQIVND (reference sequence). CDR3 length: 15 residues. The CDR3 bases are TGTGCCAGTACCCAGGACAGGGGGCCTGAAAACACCATATATTTT. Translation gives CASTQDRGPENTIYF.

The genes are TRBV4-1 and TRBJ1-1; perhaps TRBD1 as D (6 bases). Germline values: CDR1 MGHRA, CDR2 YSYEKL. This CDR3 is 16 amino acids long. The germline V and J ends were trimmed by 5 bases and 3 bases, with 19 bases remaining between them. The CDR3 region has the DNA TGCGCCAGCAGCGGACGTTCGCGGACAGTGGACACTGAAGCTTTCTTT. This encodes CASSGRSRTVDTEAFF.

The chain joins TRBV7-2 to TRBJ1-2; TRBD1 matches 7 bases. Trimming took 5 bases from V and 4 from J; bases not matched to a gene: 10. This CDR3 has 15 residues. Germline V gene data show CDR1 as SGHTA and CDR2 as FQGNSA. The CDR3 region has the DNA TGTGCCAGCAGCATTTCTCCGGGACAGTCCTATGGCTACACCTTC. Its translation is CASSISPGQSYGYTF.

In this sample, this clone turned up a few times. The CDR3 is CASSNRPSGSFTDTQYF. For the CDR3, the DNA is TGTGCCAGCAGCAACCGACCTAGCGGGAGCTTCACAGATACGCAGTATTTT. The V gene is TRBV7-2, the J gene TRBJ2-3, with 10 bases that match TRBD2. V lost 5 bases and J lost 2; bases outside the gene matches: 10. This CDR3 has 17 amino acids. CDR1 SGHTA and CDR2 FQGNSA come from the germline V gene.

The chain links TRBV5-1 to TRBJ2-5; 7 bases line up with TRBD2. The V segment lost 4 bases and the J segment 7 bases; nucleotides outside the gene matches: 7. CDR3 length: 13 amino acids. Germline CDR1 is SGHRS and CDR2 is YFSETQ. CDR3 sequence (DNA): TGCGCCAGCAGCCCCGGGACTATTGGGACCCAGTACTTC. It encodes CASSPGTIGTQYF.

The gene calls are TRBV11-2 and TRBJ2-5; D is ambiguous. Between the trimmed V and J ends, which lost 1 base and 2 bases, there was a span of 5 bases. The CDR3 extends over 13 amino acids. Germline loops: CDR1 SGHAT, CDR2 FQNNGV. CDR3 in DNA: TGTGCCAGCAGCTTAGGCAGGCAAGAGACCCAGTACTTC. Amino acid sequence: CASSLGRQETQYF.

The V gene is TRBV28, the J gene TRBJ1-1; D call uncertain. V gave up 3 bases and J gave up 1 base, with 12 bases separating them. Per the germline V gene, CDR1 is MDHEN and CDR2 is SYDVKM. CDR3 length: 15 residues. CDR3: CASSFVSGGNTEAFF. The CDR3 coding sequence is TGTGCCAGCAGTTTTGTTTCCGGTGGGAACACTGAAGCTTTCTTT.

J is TRBJ2-5 and V is TRBV7-3; 12 bases align to TRBD2. This CDR3 is built from 15 residues. V gave up 6 bases and J gave up 2 bases; unmatched junction bases: 4. The germline V gene has CDR1 SGHTA and CDR2 FQGTGA. DNA for the CDR3: TGTGCCAGCAGTCTAGCGGGAGGGTTTCAAGAGACCCAGTACTTC. Its protein product is CASSLAGGFQETQYF.

The chain has TRBV5-4 and TRBJ2-7; 8 bases map to TRBD2. Germline trimming cut 4 bases from V and 2 bases from J; bases unmatched to any gene: 8. This CDR3 comprises 15 residues. The V gene's germline CDR1 is SGHNT and CDR2 YYREEE (reference sequence). DNA of the CDR3: TGTGCCAGCAGCCAGAACCCGGGACTAGCCTACGAGCAGTACTTC. As protein: CASSQNPGLAYEQYF.

The CDR3 reads CATSGISTDTQYF. In nucleotides, the CDR3 is TGTGCCACCAGCGGGATAAGCACAGATACGCAGTATTTT. The chain combines TRBV24-1 with TRBJ2-3, with D perhaps matching TRBD2 (5 bases). Germline CDR1 is KGHDR and CDR2 is SFDVKD. The CDR3 runs to 13 residues. The germline V and J ends were trimmed by 7 bases and 0 bases, with 7 bases remaining between them.

This clone has a handful of counts. The genes are TRBV5-4 and TRBJ2-1; D possibly corresponds to TRBD1 (6 bases). V lost 0 bases, J lost 4 bases, and 11 bases lay in between. The CDR3 sequence is 15 residues long. CDR1 and CDR2 from the germline V gene are SGHNT and YYREEE (reference sequence). CDR3: CASSLDGTPYNEQFF. The CDR3 DNA is TGTGCCAGCAGCTTGGACGGGACACCTTACAATGAGCAGTTCTTC.

This chain joins TRBV11-2 and TRBJ2-1, with 10 bases lining up with TRBD2. The J segment lost 5 bases and the V segment lost 1 base, leaving 5 bases of the junction unmatched. The CDR3 has 16 residues. Germline V gene lookup returns CDR1 SGHAT and CDR2 FQNNGV. CDR3 sequence (DNA): TGTGCCAGCAGCTTAGTAGCTCTAGCGGGAGACAATGAGCAGTTCTTC. Translating gives CASSLVALAGDNEQFF.

This rearrangement joins TRBV9 to TRBJ2-1, with TRBD2 identical over 7 bases. The CDR3 has 16 amino acids. The germline V gene encodes CDR1 SGDLS and CDR2 YYNGEE. The J segment lost 8 bases and the V segment lost 3 bases, leaving 14 bases of the junction unmatched. The CDR3 DNA reads TGTGCCAGCAGCGCCATGGGCGGGAGTTTTGGGTATGAGCAGTTCTTC. Translation: CASSAMGGSFGYEQFF. The full variable domain, completed using reference TRBV9 and TRBJ2-1, is DSGVTQTPKHLITATGQRVTLRCSPRSGDLSVYWYQQSLDQGLQFLIQYYNGEERAKGNILERFSAQQFPDLHSELNLSSLELGDSALYFCASSAMGGSFGYEQFFGPGTRLTVL.